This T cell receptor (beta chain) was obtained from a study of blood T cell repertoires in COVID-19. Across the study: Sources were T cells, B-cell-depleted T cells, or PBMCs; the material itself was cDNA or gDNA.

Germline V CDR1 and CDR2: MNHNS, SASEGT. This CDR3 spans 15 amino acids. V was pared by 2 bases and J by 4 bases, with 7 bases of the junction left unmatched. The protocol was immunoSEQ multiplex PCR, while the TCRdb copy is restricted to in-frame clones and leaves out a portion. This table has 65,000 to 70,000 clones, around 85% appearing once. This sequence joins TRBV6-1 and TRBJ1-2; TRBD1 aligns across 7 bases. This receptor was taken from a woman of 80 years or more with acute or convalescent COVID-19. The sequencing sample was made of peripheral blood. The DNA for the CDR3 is TGTGCCAGCAGTGAATTTCTCGGACAGGCCTATGGCTACACCTTC. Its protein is CASSEFLGQAYGYTF.